In this sample, the clone carrying this T cell receptor (beta chain) turned up many times. TCRdb passed the 5' RACE reads through MiXCR, listing each CDR3 protein once. The profile shows 30,000 or so distinct CDR3 sequences, around 5% of them singletons. The data are from a study of CD8 T cells in ankylosing spondylitis. The CDR3 extends over 14 amino acids. Germline values: CDR1 SGDLS, CDR2 YYNGEE. Trimming stripped 0 bases from V and 10 bases from J, with 11 bases between. This chain connects TRBV9 to TRBJ1-6; D is unresolved. This clonotype was obtained from a female donor with ankylosing spondylitis or in good health (not recorded which). The sequenced sample was blood, either unsorted or a sorted T cell fraction (not recorded which). The CDR3 reads CASSVAGENSPLHF. Written as DNA, the CDR3 is TGTGCCAGCAGCGTAGCGGGTGAAAACTCACCCCTCCACTTT.